Listed here is a single T cell receptor beta chain. Other nucleotide sequences from this sample produce the same CDR3. The sample comes from a study of blood T cell repertoires in COVID-19. As for the study in general: Specimens from acute and convalescent COVID-19 originated in the United States, Italy and Spain. In each case, the material was cDNA or gDNA derived from T cells, B-cell-depleted T cells, or PBMCs.

Measured with immunoSEQ multiplex PCR; TCRdb has only the in-frame clones, and not every one. The sample yields 71,000 or so clones, about four fifths seen once. Germline CDR1 reads ENHRY; CDR2 reads SYGVKD. V gave up 0 bases and J gave up 1 base; unmatched junction bases: 2. CDR3 length equals 16 residues. This chain connects TRBV10-3 to TRBJ2-2; 7 bases fit TRBD1. This receptor was identified in a man in his 70s with acute or convalescent COVID-19. Sequenced sample: peripheral blood. The CDR3 is CAISESSGGNTGELFF. CDR3 coding DNA: TGTGCCATCAGTGAGTCGTCAGGGGGGAACACCGGGGAGCTGTTTTTT.